This is a list of T cell receptor beta chains from one sample in a study of identical twins. TCRdb ran MiXCR on the 5' RACE reads and lists one entry per CDR3 protein. Among about 240,000 distinct CDR3 sequences listed, over 9.5% were seen once. The sequenced sample consisted of memory T cells sorted from blood. Receptors originate from a man aged 45-60 years in good health. Both conserved end residues are part of each CDR3. Fields, in order: CDR3 length, V gene, clone size, J gene, D gene, CDR3 DNA, CDR3 protein. A D gene is named only where the DNA matches it firmly. Some rows have no size entry. The others give once, few or many, or a class for an expanded clone.

>14|TRBV11-2|few|TRBJ1-1|NA
TGTGCCAGCAGCATTCTTAGGACGAACACTGAAGCTTTCTTT
CASSILRTNTEAFF
>15|TRBV3-1|few|TRBJ2-7|TRBD2
TGTGCCAGCAGCCTAGGTAGGACTAGCGGCTACGAGCAGTACTTC
CASSLGRTSGYEQYF
>12|TRBV7-9|NA|TRBJ1-2|NA
TGTGCGGACGAGAGGGTTAACTATGGCTACACCTTC
CADERVNYGYTF
>13|TRBV12-3/TRBV12-4|many|TRBJ1-1|NA
TGTGCCAGCAGGAATTCGGCTAACACTGAAGCTTTCTTT
CASRNSANTEAFF
>15|TRBV4-2|many|TRBJ2-2|NA
TGTGCCAGCAGCCAAGAACGGGTGACGGCCGGGGAGCTGTTTTTT
CASSQERVTAGELFF
>16|TRBV14|few|TRBJ2-5|NA
TGTGCCAGCAGCCAAGAACGAGGCCCATTGAGGGAGACCCAGTACTTC
CASSQERGPLRETQYF
>14|TRBV30|few|TRBJ1-4|NA
TGTGCCTGGTGTAAGGGGCTAACTAATGAAAAACTGTTTTTT
CAWCKGLTNEKLFF
>14|TRBV11-2|NA|TRBJ2-7|NA
TGTGCCAGCAGGGAAAACAGGAACCTCTACGAGCAGTACTTC
CASRENRNLYEQYF
>13|TRBV11-2|few|TRBJ1-2|TRBD1
TGTGCCAGCAGCTCGACAGGGGTCTATGGCTACACCTTC
CASSSTGVYGYTF
>15|TRBV20-1|few|TRBJ2-7|TRBD1
TGCAGTGCTAGAGATCCCGGACAGGGACTTTACGAGCAGTACTTC
CSARDPGQGLYEQYF
>16|TRBV5-6|many|TRBJ2-1|TRBD2
TGTGCCAGCAGCTCAGGCGGGACTAGCGGAGACAATGAGCAGTTCTTC
CASSSGGTSGDNEQFF
>18|TRBV20-1|NA|TRBJ2-7|TRBD2
TGCAGTGCTAGGAAACCGGGACTAGCGGGGGGGGGCTCCTACGAGCAGTACTTC
CSARKPGLAGGGSYEQYF
>15|TRBV7-9|few|TRBJ2-3|NA
TGTGCCAGCAGCCTGAGGGGGGGGCGCACAGATACGCAGTATTTT
CASSLRGGRTDTQYF
>13|TRBV12-3/TRBV12-4|many|TRBJ2-3|NA
TGTGCCAGCAGTCCTGGGGGGTCAGATACGCAGTATTTT
CASSPGGSDTQYF